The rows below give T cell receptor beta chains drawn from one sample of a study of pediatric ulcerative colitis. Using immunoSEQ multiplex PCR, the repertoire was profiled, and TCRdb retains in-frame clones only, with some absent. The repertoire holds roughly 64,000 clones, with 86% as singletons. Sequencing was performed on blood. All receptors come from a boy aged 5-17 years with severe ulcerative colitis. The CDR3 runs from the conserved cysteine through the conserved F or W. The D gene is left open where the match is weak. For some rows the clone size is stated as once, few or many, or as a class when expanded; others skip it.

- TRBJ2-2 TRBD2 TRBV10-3 TGTGCCACACAAGGGAGCGGGACTGTCACCGGGGAGCTGTTTTTT CATQGSGTVTGELFF
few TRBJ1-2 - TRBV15 TGTGCCACCAGCGGAGATGCGGCGCCAGGGGATGGCTACACCTTC CATSGDAAPGDGYTF
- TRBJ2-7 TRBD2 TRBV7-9 TGTGCCATTGGACTAGCGGGCTCGGCGCAGTACTTC CAIGLAGSAQYF
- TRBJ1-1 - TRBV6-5 TGTGCCAGCCGAGTCCGGGACCTGAACACTGAAGCTTTCTTT CASRVRDLNTEAFF
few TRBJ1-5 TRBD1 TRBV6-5 TGTGCCAGCAGTTATCAGGGGGCCGGACAGCCCCAGCATTTT CASSYQGAGQPQHF
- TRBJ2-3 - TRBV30 TGTGCCGGGCAGGCGTTGCCAGGGACAGATACGCAGTATTTT CAGQALPGTDTQYF
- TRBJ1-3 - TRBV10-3 TGTGCCATCAGTGAGTCTATCTCTGGAAACACCATATATTTT CAISESISGNTIYF
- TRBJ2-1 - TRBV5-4 TGTGCCAGCAGCTTGGGAAGCGGAACTATTTACAATGAGCAGTTCTTC CASSLGSGTIYNEQFF
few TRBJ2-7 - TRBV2 TGTGCCAGCCGGGCGGCTCTCGAGCAGTACTTC CASRAALEQYF
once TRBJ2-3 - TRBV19 TGTGCCAGTAGTCCCGGCGGGCGCACAGATACGCAGTATTTT CASSPGGRTDTQYF
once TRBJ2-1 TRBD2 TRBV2 TGTGCCAGCAGTGATTTAGCGGGAGGGGACAATGAGCAGTTCTTC CASSDLAGGDNEQFF
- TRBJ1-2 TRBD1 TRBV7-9 TGTGCCAGCAGCTTATGGGGACAGTATGGCTACACCTTC CASSLWGQYGYTF
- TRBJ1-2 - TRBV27 TGTGCCAGCAGTTTAGGGCAGTACTATGGCTACACCTTC CASSLGQYYGYTF
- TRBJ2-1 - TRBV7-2 TGTGCCAGCAGCCCAGATCGGGGGTCGTACAATGAGCAGTTCTTC CASSPDRGSYNEQFF
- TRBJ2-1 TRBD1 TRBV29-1 TGCAGCACCCCGCCCCCAGGGGGCTTTTCTGCTGAGCAGTTCTTC CSTPPPGGFSAEQFF
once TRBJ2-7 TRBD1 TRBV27 TGTGCCAGCAGTCCCGGGACAGGGGGCCCCTACGAGCAGTACTTC CASSPGTGGPYEQYF
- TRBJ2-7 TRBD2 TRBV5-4 TGTGCCAGCAGTCTAACTAGCGGGAGCCACGAGCAGTACTTC CASSLTSGSHEQYF
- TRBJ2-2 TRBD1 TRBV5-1 TGCGCCAGCAGCTCCGGGACAGGGCAACGTACCGGGGAGCTGTTTTTT CASSSGTGQRTGELFF
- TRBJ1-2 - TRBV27 TGTGCCAGCAGTCGAGGGGTGGTCTATGGCTACACCTTC CASSRGVVYGYTF
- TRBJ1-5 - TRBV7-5 TGTGCCAGAAGCTTAGCAGGCAATCAGCCCCAGCATTTT CARSLAGNQPQHF
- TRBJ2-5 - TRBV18 TGTGCCAGCTCACCACTTCGTCTTGGGGAGACCCAGTACTTC CASSPLRLGETQYF
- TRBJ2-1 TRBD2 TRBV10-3 TGTGCCATCAGTGAAAGCGGGAGGGCCTCGGGCTACAATGAGCAGTTCTTC CAISESGRASGYNEQFF
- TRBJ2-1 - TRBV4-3 TGCGCCAGCAGTCCTAATCCTAGGAGTGAGCAGTTCTTC CASSPNPRSEQFF
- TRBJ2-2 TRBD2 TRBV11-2 TGTGCCAGCAGCCCCGGTTCGGGAGGGCTCGGGGAGCTGTTTTTT CASSPGSGGLGELFF
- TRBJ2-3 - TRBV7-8 TGTGCCAGCAGCTCCTACTACTCTAGCACAGATACGCAGTATTTT CASSSYYSSTDTQYF
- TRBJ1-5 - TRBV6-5 TGTGCCAGCAGCCTAACAGCGGGCGTGAATCAGCCCCAGCATTTT CASSLTAGVNQPQHF
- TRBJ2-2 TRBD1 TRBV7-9 TGTGCCAGCAGCTTCGGCGTGTGGACAGGGGACACCGGGGAGCTGTTTTTT CASSFGVWTGDTGELFF
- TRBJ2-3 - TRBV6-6 TGTGCCAGCAGTTTCACCTACGATACGCAGTATTTT CASSFTYDTQYF
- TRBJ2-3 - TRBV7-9 TGTGCCAGCAGCAGACTGACAGATACGCAGTATTTT CASSRLTDTQYF
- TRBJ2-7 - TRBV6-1 TGTGCCAGCAGTGAATTACTAGGATTTGACGAGCAGTACTTC CASSELLGFDEQYF
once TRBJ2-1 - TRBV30 TGTGCCTGGAGCCTTGGTACTAGCTCTAATGAGCAGTTCTTC CAWSLGTSSNEQFF
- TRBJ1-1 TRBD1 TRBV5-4 TGTGCCAGCAACCTGGGGGGCAGGGGGCGAAACACTGAAGCTTTCTTT CASNLGGRGRNTEAFF
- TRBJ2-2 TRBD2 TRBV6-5 TGTGCCAGCAGTTCCAATAGCGGGTCCGGGGAGCTGTTTTTT CASSSNSGSGELFF
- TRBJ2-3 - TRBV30 TGTGCCTGGACCGTGAGGGGTTCGGTGGATACGCAGTATTTT CAWTVRGSVDTQYF
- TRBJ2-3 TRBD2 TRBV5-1 TGCGCCAGCAGCTTGGGGGGACTAGCGGGAGCGTCAGATACGCAGTATTTT CASSLGGLAGASDTQYF
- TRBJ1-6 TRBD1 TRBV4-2 TGTGCCAGCAGTCGACAGGGCCTATCCGGAGAGTCCTATAATTCACCCCTCCACTTT CASSRQGLSGESYNSPLHF
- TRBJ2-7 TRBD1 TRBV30 TGTGCCTGGATGGGCGACAGGGAGACTTACGAGCAGTACTTC CAWMGDRETYEQYF
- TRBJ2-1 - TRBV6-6 TGTGCCAGCTCGGTGGGAGTGGTAAATGAGCAGTTCTTC CASSVGVVNEQFF
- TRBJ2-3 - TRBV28 TGTGCCAGCAGTTTGTTCCAGACCAACACAGATACGCAGTATTTT CASSLFQTNTDTQYF
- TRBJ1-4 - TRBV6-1 TGTGCCAGCAGTGAAGGCCGGGGGGAGCGAGAAAAACTGTTTTTT CASSEGRGEREKLFF
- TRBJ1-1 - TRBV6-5 TGTGCCAGCACTTGGCAGCCTAACACTGAAGCTTTCTTT CASTWQPNTEAFF
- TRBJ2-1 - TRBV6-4 TGTGCCAGCAGTCTCCGTCCTACAGAGGCTGGGGGTGATGAGCAGTTCTTC CASSLRPTEAGGDEQFF
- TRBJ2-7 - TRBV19 TGTGCCAGTAGTGAGGACACCAGCTCCTACGAGCAGTACTTC CASSEDTSSYEQYF
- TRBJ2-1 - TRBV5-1 TGCGCCAGCAGCGAGTACGGAACCTACAATGAGCAGTTCTTC CASSEYGTYNEQFF
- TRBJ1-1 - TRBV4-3 TGCGCCAGCAGCCAAGAGGGATACATGAACACTGAAGCTTTCTTT CASSQEGYMNTEAFF
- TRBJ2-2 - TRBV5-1 TGCGCCAGCAGCTTGGGGCAGAACACCGGGGAGCTGTTTTTT CASSLGQNTGELFF
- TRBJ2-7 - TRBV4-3 TGCGCCAGCAGCCCCAATCTTCTAGTCTCCTACGAGCAGTACTTC CASSPNLLVSYEQYF
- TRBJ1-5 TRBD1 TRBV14 TGTGCCAGCAGCCGACAGGGCGGCAATCAGCCCCAGCATTTT CASSRQGGNQPQHF
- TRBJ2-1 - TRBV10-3 TGTGCCATCAGTGAGTCGGCGGACTTAAATGAGCAGTTCTTC CAISESADLNEQFF
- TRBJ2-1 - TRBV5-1 TGCGCCAGCAGCTTGGGAATGTCTAGTATTCAGAGTGAGCAGTTCTTC CASSLGMSSIQSEQFF
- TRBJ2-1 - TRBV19 TGTGCCAGTAGTACCATCCCCAATGAGCAGTTCTTC CASSTIPNEQFF
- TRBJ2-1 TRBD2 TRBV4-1 TGCGCCAGCAGCCGACAAGGAGGACTAGCTAATGAGCAGTTCTTC CASSRQGGLANEQFF
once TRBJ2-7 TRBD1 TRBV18 TGTGCCAGCTCCGGGAATCCGGGACAGGGGGGCGAGCAGTACTTC CASSGNPGQGGEQYF
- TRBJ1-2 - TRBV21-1 TGTGCCAGCAGCCCTCCCGGGACAGGGGTAGGGGGCTACACCTTC CASSPPGTGVGGYTF
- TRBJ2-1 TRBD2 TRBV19 TGTGCCAGTAGTATCTCTTCGCCCTTTATGGCGGGAGGGCCCCATGAGCAGTTCTTC CASSISSPFMAGGPHEQFF
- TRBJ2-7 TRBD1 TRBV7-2 TGTGCCAGCAGCTTCACTGGGACAGAAACTTACGAGCAGTACTTC CASSFTGTETYEQYF
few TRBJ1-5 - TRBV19 TGTGCCAGTAGTATGAGAAGTCCCACTAGCAATCAGCCCCAGCATTTT CASSMRSPTSNQPQHF
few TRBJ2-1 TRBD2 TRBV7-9 TGTGCCAGCAGCCAACTAGCGGGAGGGTACAATGAGCAGTTCTTC CASSQLAGGYNEQFF
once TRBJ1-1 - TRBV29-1 TGCAGCGCTCGTCTCGGATGGGCTGGGGACACTGAAGCTTTCTTT CSARLGWAGDTEAFF
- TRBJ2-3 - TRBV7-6 TGTGCCAGCAGCTTAGCTATGGGGCGGCCAGATACGCAGTATTTT CASSLAMGRPDTQYF